This T cell receptor beta chain was documented in a study of CD8+ T cells in alopecia areata. Overall study: A regimen of oral tofacitinib, 5 to 10 mg twice daily, was given to treated patients. Treated patients were scored for severity by percent of scalp affected. General observations from the study: Scalp clonality and expanded CD8+ clones among the top 100 fell significantly with tofacitinib.

Noted treatment: oral pan-JAK inhibitor, 5-10 mg twice daily. The sorting of PBMCs gave CD4+ and CD8+ T cells. Trimming cost V 5 bases and J 4 bases; bases outside gene matches: 4. The CDR3 contains 13 residues. The germline V gene has CDR1 SGHTA and CDR2 FQGTGA. cDNA prepared by RNA extraction and subsequent reverse transcription served as the template for sequencing. TCRdb's table, derived via immunoSEQ multiplex PCR, lists solely in-frame clones and lacks some. The sample consists of under 250,000 clones, approximately 65% of them appearing once. Turning to this clone: Antigen specificity is unknown.

The source is a human donor with alopecia areata. The specimen was CD4+ T cells sorted from blood, collected between weeks 43 and 45, from a patient treated with tofacitinib. The rearrangement links TRBV7-3 to TRBJ1-1; 7 nucleotides match TRBD1. The CDR3 coding sequence is TGTGCCAGCAGCCCCAGGGGGGGCACTGAAGCTTTCTTT. Translating it yields CASSPRGGTEAFF.